These 11 T cell receptor beta chains originate from one sample sequenced in a study of CD8+CD57+ T cells in acquired aplastic anemia. In patients chosen for sequencing, flow cytometry had shown CD8+CD57+ cell expansion. The use of genomic DNA as template underpinned the TCR beta VDJ and CDR3 profiling. TCRdb re-called the reads through MiXCR, storing one row per CDR3 protein. The sample has more than 150,000 distinct CDR3 sequences, around 43% seen once. The material sequenced was sorted CD4+, CD8+, or CD8+CD57+ T cells (not recorded which) from PBMCs. These receptors originate from a human donor with aplastic anemia.

This clonotype was seen at least ten times. The chain joins TRBV5-1 to TRBJ2-5; 8 bases are shared with TRBD1. Germline trimming cut 0 bases from V and 4 bases from J; bases unmatched to any gene: 5. The CDR3 contains 15 residues. CDR1 is SGHRS and CDR2 is YFSETQ in the germline V gene. The DNA for the CDR3 is TGCGCCAGCAGCTTGGAAGGACAGGGAAGAGAGACCCAGTACTTC. Encoded protein: CASSLEGQGRETQYF.

This clonotype was observed many times. For the CDR3, the DNA is TGTGCCAGCAGCTCGGTAGCGGGGGCCTACGAGCAGTACTTC. Translation gives CASSSVAGAYEQYF. The chain couples TRBV7-2 to TRBJ2-7; TRBD2 agrees at 9 bases. The CDR3 extends over 14 amino acids. The germline V gene has CDR1 SGHTA and CDR2 FQGNSA. V lost 4 bases to trimming and J lost 2 bases; unmatched junction nucleotides: 3.

This clonotype has only a few counts. V is TRBV2 and J is TRBJ2-7, with 12 bases matching TRBD2. The CDR3 has 12 residues. From germline, CDR1 is SNHLY and CDR2 FYNNEI. V lost 7 bases to trimming and J lost 12 bases; unmatched junction nucleotides: 7. CDR3 region: CASTLAGGQGYF. The CDR3 DNA reads as TGTGCCAGCACCCTAGCGGGAGGGCAAGGGTACTTC.

The J gene is TRBJ2-5, the V gene TRBV12-3 or TRBV12-4; no firm D call. Trimming removed 6 bases from V and 7 bases from J, with 9 bases in between. CDR3 length: 11 amino acids. In DNA form, the CDR3 reads TGTGCCAGCAGCCACCGCGGGACCCAGTACTTC. Protein: CASSHRGTQYF.

This clonotype appeared many times. CDR3 in amino acids: CASSQETENYEQFF. CDR3 coding DNA: TGCGCCAGCAGCCAAGAGACAGAGAACTATGAGCAGTTCTTC. The J gene is TRBJ2-1, the V gene TRBV4-1; D might be TRBD1 (5 bases). Trimming took off 0 bases at V and 8 bases at J, with 11 bases between the two ends. Germline V lookup: CDR1 MGHRA, CDR2 YSYEKL. The CDR3 spans 14 residues.

This clonotype was picked up a small number of times. This rearrangement joins TRBV28 to TRBJ2-5; 12 bases are a match to TRBD2. Germline V lookup: CDR1 MDHEN, CDR2 SYDVKM. V was clipped by 6 bases and J by 5 bases; unmatched bases: 7. CDR3 length: 15 residues. This chain's CDR3 is CASRTPSGRGETQYF. In DNA form, the CDR3 reads TGTGCCAGCAGGACTCCTAGCGGGAGGGGGGAGACCCAGTACTTC.

Here the CDR3 reads CASSDRLAGIQETQYF. The CDR3 region has the DNA TGTGCCAGCAGTGACAGACTAGCGGGGATACAAGAGACCCAGTACTTC. This chain connects TRBV6-1 to TRBJ2-5; 11 positions match TRBD2. This CDR3 comprises 16 residues. Germline lookup yields CDR1 MNHNS and CDR2 SASEGT. J lost 2 bases, V lost 3 bases, and 5 bases had no gene match.

This clonotype was seen ten or more times. The V gene is TRBV12-3 or TRBV12-4, the J gene TRBJ2-7, with D possibly matching TRBD2 (5 bases). This CDR3 is 11 amino acids long. V lost 6 bases to trimming and J lost 6 bases, with 9 bases between them. CDR3 amino acids: CASSRGREQYF. The CDR3 bases are TGTGCCAGCAGCCGGGGTCGCGAGCAGTACTTC.

The V call is TRBV29-1, the J call TRBJ2-3; TRBD1 agrees at 9 bases. Germline lookup yields CDR1 SQVTM and CDR2 ANQGSEA. The ends lost 0 bases at V and 0 bases at J; junction bases unmatched: 4. The CDR3 is 16 residues long. The CDR3: CSVEEDRGISTDTQYF. DNA of the CDR3: TGCAGCGTTGAAGAAGACAGGGGGATTAGCACAGATACGCAGTATTTT.

For this clonotype: The junction and the germline gene differ at one end; a read error may be behind it. The chain recombines TRBV6-2 or TRBV6-3 with TRBJ2-3, with D possibly called TRBD1 or TRBD2 (5 bases each). The CDR3 runs to 17 residues. Germline values: CDR1 MNHEY, CDR2 SVGEGT. Here the CDR3 reads CASSDSWGSGILDTQYF. DNA of the CDR3: TGTGCCAGCAGTGACTCCTGGGGGAGTGGAATTTTAGATACGCAGTATTTT.

This clonotype has ten or more counts. V is TRBV6-1 and J is TRBJ1-2; D perhaps matches TRBD1 (6 bases). The germline V and J ends were trimmed by 5 bases and 2 bases, with 12 bases remaining between them. This CDR3 has 14 residues. The germline V gene has CDR1 MNHNS and CDR2 SASEGT. CDR3 in amino acids: CASSQTDSNYGYTF. The CDR3 DNA reads TGTGCCAGCAGTCAAACGGACAGCAACTATGGCTACACCTTC.